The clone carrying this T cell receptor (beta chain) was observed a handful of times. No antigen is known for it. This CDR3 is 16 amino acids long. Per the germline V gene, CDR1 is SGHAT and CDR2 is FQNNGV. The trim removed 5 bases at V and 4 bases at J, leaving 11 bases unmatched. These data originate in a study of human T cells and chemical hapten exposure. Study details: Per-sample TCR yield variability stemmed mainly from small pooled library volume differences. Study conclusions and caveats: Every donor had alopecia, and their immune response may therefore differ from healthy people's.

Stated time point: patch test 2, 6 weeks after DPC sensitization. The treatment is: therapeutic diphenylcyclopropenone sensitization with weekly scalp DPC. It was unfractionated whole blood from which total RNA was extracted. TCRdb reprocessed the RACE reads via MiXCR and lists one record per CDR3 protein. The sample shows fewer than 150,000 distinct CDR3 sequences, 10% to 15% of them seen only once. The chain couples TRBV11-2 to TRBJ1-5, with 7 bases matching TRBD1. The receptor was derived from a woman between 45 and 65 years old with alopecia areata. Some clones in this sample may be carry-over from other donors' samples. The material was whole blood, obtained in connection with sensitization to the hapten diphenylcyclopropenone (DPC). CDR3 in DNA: TGTGCCAGCAGCGCGCAGGGGGTAGGAGGTAATCAGCCCCAGCATTTT. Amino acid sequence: CASSAQGVGGNQPQHF.